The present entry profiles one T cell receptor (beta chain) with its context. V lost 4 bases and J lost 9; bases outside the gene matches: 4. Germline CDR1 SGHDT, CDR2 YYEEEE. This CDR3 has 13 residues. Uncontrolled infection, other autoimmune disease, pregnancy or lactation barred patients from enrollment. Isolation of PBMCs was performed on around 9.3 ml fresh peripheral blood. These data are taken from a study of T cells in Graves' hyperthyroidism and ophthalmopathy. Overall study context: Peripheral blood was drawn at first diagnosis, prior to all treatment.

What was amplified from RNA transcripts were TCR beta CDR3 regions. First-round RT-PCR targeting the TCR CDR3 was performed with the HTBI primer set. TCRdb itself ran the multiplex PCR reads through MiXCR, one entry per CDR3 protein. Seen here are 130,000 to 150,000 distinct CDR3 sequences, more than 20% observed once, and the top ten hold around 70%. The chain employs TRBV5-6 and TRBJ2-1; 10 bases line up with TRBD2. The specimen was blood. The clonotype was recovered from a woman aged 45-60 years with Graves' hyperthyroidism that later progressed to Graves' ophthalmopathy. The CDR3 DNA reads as TGTGCCAGCAGCATGCTAGCGGGAGCTGAGCAGTTCTTC. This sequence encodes CASSMLAGAEQFF.